These 10 T cell receptor beta chains share one sample of origin, sequenced in a study of blood T cell repertoires in COVID-19. The protocol was immunoSEQ multiplex PCR, while the TCRdb copy is restricted to in-frame clones and leaves out a portion. The sample has 130,000 to 150,000 clones, more than 75% seen once. What was sequenced was PBMCs or T cells enriched from blood (not recorded which). The receptors were sampled from a man in his fifties or sixties who had recovered from COVID-19.

This clone was found a few times. This chain uses TRBV4-2 with TRBJ1-4, with D tentatively TRBD1 (6 bases). Germline V lookup: CDR1 LGHNA, CDR2 YNFKEQ. The germline V and J ends were trimmed by 2 bases and 7 bases, with 20 bases remaining between them. CDR3 size: 17 residues. CDR3: CASSQSSRGTRVEKLFF. As DNA, the CDR3 is TGTGCCAGCAGCCAATCTTCGAGGGGGACAAGGGTTGAAAAACTGTTTTTT.

J is TRBJ2-7 and V is TRBV12-3 or TRBV12-4, with a tentative D call TRBD2 (5 bases). The CDR3 extends over 13 amino acids. The germline V and J ends were trimmed by 2 bases and 6 bases, with 11 bases remaining between them. The CDR3 sequence: CASSLFSTSEQYF. The CDR3 bases are TGTGCCAGCAGTTTATTTTCAACTAGCGAGCAGTACTTC.

The chain combines TRBV7-9 with TRBJ1-3; D call uncertain. Germline CDR1 is SEHNR and CDR2 is FQNEAQ (reference sequence). The CDR3 totals 15 residues. Trimming took 5 bases from V and 3 from J, leaving 14 bases between them. The CDR3 reads CASSTPSGFGNTIYF. The CDR3 bases are TGTGCCAGCAGCACCCCTTCGGGGTTTGGAAACACCATATATTTT.

V usage is TRBV2 and J usage is TRBJ1-5; no definite D call. CDR1 is SNHLY, CDR2 FYNNEI, per germline. The germline V and J ends were trimmed by 2 bases and 6 bases, with 8 bases remaining between them. The CDR3 has 13 residues. The CDR3 loop is CASSEKSFQPQHF. CDR3 DNA: TGTGCCAGCAGTGAAAAGAGCTTTCAGCCCCAGCATTTT. Drawing the rest from reference TRBV2 and TRBJ1-5, the complete variable domain is EPEVTQTPSHQVTQMGQEVILRCVPISNHLYFYWYRQILGQKVEFLVSFYNNEISEKSEIFDDQFSVERPDGSNFTLKIRSTKLEDSAMYFCASSEKSFQPQHFGDGTRLSIL.

The rearrangement joins TRBV5-6 to TRBJ2-7; possible D gene TRBD1, 5 bases. The CDR3 has 15 residues. The V gene's germline CDR1 is SGHDT and CDR2 YYEEEE. With 6 bases removed from V and 0 bases from J, the gap between germline ends came to 16 bases. CDR3 sequence: CASISLTASSYEQYF. For the CDR3, the DNA is TGTGCCAGCATCTCTTTGACAGCTAGCTCCTACGAGCAGTACTTC.

J is TRBJ1-5 and V is TRBV19; TRBD1 is a possible D gene (5 bases). CDR1 is LNHDA and CDR2 is SQIVND in the germline V gene (reference sequence). The V and J ends lost 7 bases and 2 bases respectively, with 15 bases between them. The CDR3 is 15 residues long. For the CDR3, the DNA is TGTGCCAGTACCGTGGACGGACATGGCAATCAGCCCCAGCATTTT. As protein: CASTVDGHGNQPQHF.

V is TRBV19 and J is TRBJ1-2; the match to TRBD1 covers 7 bases. Losses at the gene ends were 6 bases for V and 3 bases for J; bases not matched to a gene: 7. The CDR3 totals 14 residues. Germline loops: CDR1 LNHDA, CDR2 SQIVND (reference sequence). This chain's CDR3 is CASRGRDRYYGYTF. The CDR3 DNA reads TGTGCCAGTAGAGGCCGGGACAGATACTATGGCTACACCTTC.

The chain recombines TRBV30 with TRBJ2-7; D is ambiguous. CDR1 is GTSNPN, CDR2 SVGIG, per germline (reference sequence). Trimming took off 2 bases at V and 4 bases at J, with 9 bases between the two ends. This CDR3 is built from 12 residues. The CDR3 spells CAWSIHSYEQYF. CDR3 bases: TGTGCCTGGAGTATACACAGTTACGAGCAGTACTTC.

This rearrangement joins TRBV2 to TRBJ1-3, with 7 nucleotides matching TRBD1. There are 14 residues in the CDR3. The V gene end was trimmed by 4 bases and the J gene end by 2 bases; junction bases not matched to a gene: 2. CDR1 is SNHLY, CDR2 FYNNEI, per germline. CDR3 coding DNA: TGTGCCAGCAGTGGGGGGACAGCTGGAAACACCATATATTTT. It is translated as CASSGGTAGNTIYF.

The chain employs TRBV19 and TRBJ1-5; D uncertain. V lost 6 bases, J lost 1 base, and 7 bases lay in between. This CDR3 has 13 residues. Germline CDR1 is LNHDA and CDR2 is SQIVND (reference sequence). The CDR3 here is CASSTVSNQPQHF. The CDR3 region has the DNA TGTGCCAGTAGCACAGTCAGCAATCAGCCCCAGCATTTT.